Described below is a single T cell receptor (beta chain) sequence and its context. Antigen: not known. Germline trimming cut 5 bases from V and 3 bases from J; bases unmatched to any gene: 3. The CDR3 totals 14 residues. Germline values: CDR1 WNHNN, CDR2 SYGVQD (reference sequence). This record belongs to a study of shared clonotypes between healthy human individuals. General study findings and limits: Apart from blood, nothing was sampled; tissue repertoires likely differ. Limitation of the genetic and exposure-history diversity represented came from the few donors.

Deep-level running was used for the assay. Only in-frame clones appear in the TCRdb table, and some are missing; sequencing was by immunoSEQ multiplex PCR. The sample shows about a million clones, approximately 68% of them seen only once. J is TRBJ2-3 and V is TRBV10-1; TRBD1 agrees at 9 bases. Sequencing was done on a sample of memory CD4+ T cells sorted from blood. The subset: CD45RA-negative fraction. The source is a man younger than 30 in good health. The CDR3 loop is CASSWTGATDTQYF. For the CDR3, the DNA is TGCGCCAGCAGTTGGACAGGGGCAACAGATACGCAGTATTTT.